This TCR beta chain was retrieved from a study of blood T cell repertoires in COVID-19. Study-wide background: PBMCs, B-cell-depleted T cells, or T cells were the source of the cDNA or gDNA that made up the material.

The CDR3 is made up of 15 amino acids. V was pared by 0 bases and J by 2 bases, with 4 bases of the junction left unmatched. Looked up from germline, CDR1 is SGHRS and CDR2 is YFSETQ. Methods used by the authors: It was from reference gene primer amplification that nucleated cell counts were estimated. Repertoires were generated with immunoSEQ multiplex PCR, while TCRdb's copy carries only in-frame clones and drops some. V and J calls plus clone size are reproduced from that table; the DNA served to infer D and trimming. The sample includes about 110,000 clones, 71% of them seen just once. This clone was observed many times.

This chain connects TRBV5-1 to TRBJ1-1; 7 positions agree with TRBD1. The TCR sequence derives from a human donor with acute or convalescent COVID-19. The donor label of this sample is uncertain. Sequenced sample: peripheral blood. The CDR3 bases are TGCGCCAGCAGCTTGGGGGACAGAATAAACACTGAAGCTTTCTTT. Translating gives CASSLGDRINTEAFF. The variable domain in full, with the rest retrieved from reference TRBV5-1 and TRBJ1-1, is KAGVTQTPRYLIKTRGQQVTLSCSPISGHRSVSWYQQTPGQGLQFLFEYFSETQRNKGNFPGRFSGRQFSNSRSEMNVSTLELGDSALYLCASSLGDRINTEAFFGQGTRLTVV.